Below, 2 T cell receptor beta chains from the same sample are listed, as sequenced in a study of cytomegalovirus exposure and HLA in healthy donors. Amplification used 60 Vbeta primers and 13 Jbeta primers. Sequencing was performed with immunoSEQ multiplex PCR; in TCRdb, only in-frame clones are kept and a portion is missing. The sample lists some 120,000 clones, roughly four fifths occurring once. The sequencing sample was made of PBMCs. These receptors originate from a male donor in good health and CMV-seropositive.

This rearrangement joins TRBV4-2 to TRBJ2-2, with no clear D. With 0 bases removed from V and 9 bases from J, the gap between germline ends came to 11 bases. Germline V gene sequence: CDR1 LGHNA, CDR2 YNFKEQ. The CDR3 is 14 amino acids. CDR3 amino acids: CASSQDQEARELFF. For the CDR3, the DNA is TGTGCCAGCAGCCAAGATCAAGAGGCCAGGGAGCTGTTTTTT.

V is TRBV19 and J is TRBJ1-4, with TRBD1 matching 7 bases. CDR1 and CDR2 from the germline V gene are LNHDA and SQIVND (reference sequence). V lost 5 bases to trimming and J lost 5 bases; unmatched junction nucleotides: 5. The CDR3 is 14 residues long. CDR3 in amino acids: CASSGDRGNEKLFF. For the CDR3, the DNA is TGTGCCAGTAGTGGGGACAGAGGCAATGAAAAACTGTTTTTT.